The 5 T cell receptor beta chains given below trace back to one sample, sequenced in a study of blood T cell repertoires in COVID-19 (dated by TCRdb to the early 2020s). Library preparation was by the immunoSEQ multiplex PCR assay. Here the immuneACCESS table is served through TCRdb, limited to in-frame sequences with V and J called. Missing clones are a known gap in these copies; in checked studies unresolved V genes cover under half, and the rest lacks a known reason. Within this sample are 100,000 or so clones, with roughly 80% of them counted one time only. 8% to 9.5% of the sample is in the top ten clones. Sequencing was performed on peripheral blood. These receptors originate from a woman aged 70-85 years with acute or convalescent COVID-19.

Written as DNA, the CDR3 is TGTGCCAGCAGCCATTGGGGGGGCATGAACACTGAAGCTTTCTTT. It encodes CASSHWGGMNTEAFF. This chain joins TRBV3-1 (or the pseudogene TRBV3-2) and TRBJ1-1, with D perhaps matching TRBD1 (6 bases). The V end lost 3 bases, the J end lost 0 bases, and 11 bases lay between the germline ends. CDR3 length: 15 amino acids. The V gene's germline CDR1 is LGHDT and CDR2 YNNKEL (reference sequence).

The V and J genes are TRBV27 and TRBJ2-7; TRBD1 might be the D (6 bases). V shed 4 bases and J shed 4 bases, with 17 bases lying between them. The CDR3 extends over 15 amino acids. Germline CDR1 MNHEY, CDR2 SMNVEV (reference sequence). The CDR3 nucleotides read TGTGCCAGCAGTTGGGGGACACGGACCCCTTACGAGCAGTACTTC. It encodes CASSWGTRTPYEQYF.

This sequence joins TRBV12-3 or TRBV12-4 and TRBJ1-2, with 7 positions matching TRBD1. The CDR3 runs 13 residues. Trimming at V came to 7 bases and at J to 4 bases, leaving 6 bases not matched to a gene. The CDR3 DNA is TGTGCCAGCACTGACCGACAGGGCTATGGCTACACCTTC. Translation: CASTDRQGYGYTF.

The chain uses TRBV4-3 and TRBJ2-7; TRBD2 matches 7 bases. This CDR3 is 15 amino acids long. The germline V gene encodes CDR1 LGHNA and CDR2 YSLEER. V gave up 4 bases and J gave up 4 bases; unmatched junction bases: 10. CDR3 nucleotide sequence: TGCGCCAGCAGCCTCGGTCTGGCGGGAGAGTACGAGCAGTACTTC. This codes for CASSLGLAGEYEQYF.

This chain connects TRBV7-7 to TRBJ2-3; D might be TRBD2 (7 bases). Germline V lookup: CDR1 SSHAT, CDR2 FNYEAQ (reference sequence). There are 15 residues in the CDR3. The V end lost 1 base, the J end lost 5 bases, and 13 bases lay between the germline ends. The chain's CDR3 is CASSLGGGLEDTQYF. The CDR3 DNA follows: TGTGCCAGCAGCTTAGGGGGGGGGCTTGAAGATACGCAGTATTTT. The variable domain in full, with the rest retrieved from reference TRBV7-7 and TRBJ2-3, is GAGVSQSPRYKVTKRGQDVTLRCDPISSHATLYWYQQALGQGPEFLTYFNYEAQPDKSGLPSDRFSAERPEGSISTLTIQRTEQRDSAMYRCASSLGGGLEDTQYFGPGTRLTVL.